The 2 T cell receptor beta chains reported below all come from one sample, sequenced in a study of T cells in Graves' hyperthyroidism and ophthalmopathy. From RNA transcripts, TCR beta CDR3 regions were amplified. Researchers ran a first-round RT-PCR on the TCR CDR3 using the HTBI primer set. Each CDR3 protein is one row after TCRdb ran MiXCR on the multiplex PCR reads. The table lists about 290,000 distinct CDR3 sequences, roughly 13% of them singletons. Sequencing was carried out using blood. These receptor sequences come from a woman in her 40s with Graves' hyperthyroidism.

CDR3 loop: CSGEWTVDEQFF. CDR3 DNA sequence: TGCAGCGGGGAGTGGACAGTCGATGAGCAGTTCTTC. V gene TRBV29-1 combines with J gene TRBJ2-1; D possibly corresponds to TRBD1 (6 bases). The germline CDR1 and CDR2 sequences are SQVTM and ANQGSEA. V was shortened by 7 bases and J by 8 bases, with 15 bases between the two germline ends. CDR3 length: 12 residues.

V and J are TRBV24-1 and TRBJ2-1; TRBD2 aligns across 11 bases. Germline CDR1 KGHDR, CDR2 SFDVKD. The CDR3 length is 15 residues. Trimming at V came to 3 bases and at J to 8 bases, leaving 5 bases not matched to a gene. The DNA for the CDR3 is TGTGCCACCAGTGATCCTAGCGGGAGGCCCGATGAGCAGTTCTTC. It encodes CATSDPSGRPDEQFF.